What follows are 20 T cell receptor beta chains derived from one specimen sequenced in a study of T-cell memory formation after mild COVID-19. Each CDR3 protein gets one entry after TCRdb re-called the 5' RACE reads with MiXCR. Of 100,000 to 120,000 distinct CDR3 sequences in the sample, over 20% were seen once. Sequencing was carried out using PBMCs or a T cell subset sorted from them (not recorded which). These receptors originate from a man aged 18-30 years who had mild COVID-19 (a few samples of this study predate the infection). Cell type and time point are not known.

This clonotype was counted between two and nine times. The chain employs TRBV5-6 and TRBJ1-5; a possible D gene is TRBD1 (5 bases). The germline V gene encodes CDR1 SGHDT and CDR2 YYEEEE. CDR3 length: 12 residues. Trimming left V 4 bases short and J 15 bases short, with 17 bases between. The CDR3 bases are TGTGCCAGCAGCCAGGGTCCGGGACTCCGGCATTTT. It codes for CASSQGPGLRHF.

This clonotype was observed a few times. The rearrangement joins TRBV6-6 to TRBJ1-1; no reliable D call. CDR1 and CDR2 (germline): MNHNY, SVGAGI (reference sequence). The CDR3 runs 12 residues. Trimming took 8 bases from V and 5 from J, leaving 12 bases between them. CDR3: CASGGGRTEAFF. The CDR3 DNA sequence: TGTGCCAGCGGTGGAGGGAGGACTGAAGCTTTCTTT.

Judged by abundance, this clonotype is medium-sized. This rearrangement joins TRBV5-1 to TRBJ2-1; TRBD1 is a possible D gene (5 bases). The CDR3 totals 13 residues. Per germline, CDR1 SGHRS and CDR2 YFSETQ. V was pared by 5 bases and J by 4 bases, with 10 bases between. The CDR3 loop is CASRSGPYNEQFF. CDR3 coding DNA: TGCGCCAGCAGATCAGGGCCGTACAATGAGCAGTTCTTC.

This clonotype was picked up many times. V gene TRBV11-2 combines with J gene TRBJ2-5, with D possibly matching TRBD2 (6 bases). The CDR3 runs to 13 residues. Between the trimmed V and J ends, which lost 6 bases and 0 bases, there was a span of 8 bases. The germline gives CDR1 SGHAT, CDR2 FQNNGV. The CDR3 DNA follows: TGTGCCAGCAGGGACTACTACCAAGAGACCCAGTACTTC. It encodes CASRDYYQETQYF.

The chain employs TRBV29-1 and TRBJ1-5; a possible D gene is TRBD1 (6 bases). This CDR3 comprises 14 residues. Germline loops: CDR1 SQVTM, CDR2 ANQGSEA. V was clipped by 4 bases and J by 1 base, with 11 bases between them. The CDR3 region is CSVGGLGSNQPQHF. The CDR3 nucleotides are TGCAGCGTTGGGGGGCTAGGGAGCAATCAGCCCCAGCATTTT.

The rearrangement uses TRBV4-1 and TRBJ2-5; the D gene is possibly TRBD1 (5 bases). The CDR3 extends over 16 amino acids. Germline values: CDR1 MGHRA, CDR2 YSYEKL. V was cut by 4 bases and J by 2 bases, with 17 bases left in between. CDR3 in amino acids: CASSLRPQQGQETQYF. CDR3 in DNA: TGCGCCAGCAGCCTCCGCCCCCAGCAGGGTCAAGAGACCCAGTACTTC.

The chain has TRBV29-1 and TRBJ1-3, with D unclear. Per the germline V gene, CDR1 is SQVTM and CDR2 is ANQGSEA. Trimming took 7 bases from V and 3 from J, leaving 16 bases between them. The CDR3 runs 14 residues. Written as DNA, the CDR3 is TGCAGCGGTGGGTGGGGTACCGATGGAAACACCATATATTTT. Its translation: CSGGWGTDGNTIYF.

The chain joins TRBV5-1 to TRBJ1-2; no definite D call. V shed 4 bases and J shed 3 bases, with 10 bases lying between them. Germline CDR1 reads SGHRS; CDR2 reads YFSETQ. The CDR3 runs 13 residues. In DNA form, the CDR3 reads TGCGCCAGCAGCACCGACGTGGACTATGGCTACACCTTC. Protein product: CASSTDVDYGYTF.

This clonotype was found a few times. This chain links TRBV9 with TRBJ2-1; 8 bases line up with TRBD1. There are 14 residues in the CDR3. Trimming cost V 0 bases and J 10 bases; bases outside gene matches: 6. Germline V gives CDR1 SGDLS, CDR2 YYNGEE. The CDR3 DNA is TGTGCCAGCAGCGTAGGGACAGGGAGAGGGGAGCAGTTCTTC. The encoded protein is CASSVGTGRGEQFF.

In this sample, this clonotype turned up a few times. The V and J genes are TRBV21-1 and TRBJ2-7; the table's D call, TRBD1, was not checked against the DNA. TRBV21-1 is a listed pseudogene. This CDR3 has 12 amino acids. CDR3 region: CASREGGYEQYV. As DNA, the CDR3 is TGTGCCAGCAGGGAAGGGGGGTACGAGCAGTACGTC.

The chain combines TRBV7-9 with TRBJ1-6; D is ambiguous. Germline CDR1 and CDR2: SEHNR and FQNEAQ (reference sequence). There are 13 residues in the CDR3. V lost 2 bases and J 7 bases, leaving 6 bases between the germline ends. The CDR3 nucleotides read TGTGCCAGCAGCTTATACTACAATTCACCCCTCCACTTT. This encodes CASSLYYNSPLHF.

The V and J genes are TRBV4-3 and TRBJ1-1; 11 bases match TRBD1. The V segment lost 3 bases and the J segment 2 bases; nucleotides outside the gene matches: 2. The CDR3 is 15 residues long. Germline-derived CDR1 and CDR2 are LGHNA and YSLEER. This chain's CDR3 is CASSHRTGGNTEAFF. In DNA, the CDR3 is TGCGCCAGCAGCCACCGGACAGGGGGCAACACTGAAGCTTTCTTT.

The chain links TRBV20-1 to TRBJ2-2, with D perhaps matching TRBD2 (6 bases). CDR1 is DFQATT and CDR2 is SNEGSKA in the germline V gene (reference sequence). This CDR3 is built from 13 residues. Trimming took off 4 bases at V and 0 bases at J, with 6 bases between the two ends. In nucleotides, the CDR3 is TGCAGTGCTACTAGCGCGAACACCGGGGAGCTGTTTTTT. Translated: CSATSANTGELFF.

The CDR3 DNA is TGTGCCAGCAGCCAAGAGTTGACTAGCTGGGTAGATACGCAGTATTTT. This translates into CASSQELTSWVDTQYF. This chain links TRBV4-2 with TRBJ2-3, with 7 bases matching TRBD2. V dropped 0 bases and J dropped 5; count of bases not matched to a gene: 8. CDR1 is LGHNA, CDR2 YNFKEQ, per germline. The CDR3 loop spans 16 amino acids.

V is TRBV6-2 or TRBV6-3 and J is TRBJ2-3; D is ambiguous. CDR1 is MNHEY, CDR2 SVGEGT, per germline. The CDR3 has 12 amino acids. Trimming shortened V by 4 bases and J by 7 bases, and 9 bases separated the two germline ends. The CDR3 coding sequence is TGTGCCAGCAGTTGGAGTGGGAATACGCAGTATTTT. Amino acid sequence: CASSWSGNTQYF.

V and J are TRBV29-1 and TRBJ2-7, with 7 bases identical to TRBD1. Unmatched junction bases numbered 5, after V lost 6 bases and J lost 6 bases. Per germline, CDR1 SQVTM and CDR2 ANQGSEA. The CDR3 contains 11 residues. The CDR3 here is CSVSRGSEQYV. The CDR3 DNA reads as TGCAGCGTGAGCAGGGGGAGCGAGCAGTACGTC.

This clonotype was seen only a few times. V and J are TRBV19 and TRBJ2-1, with no clear D. Germline V lookup: CDR1 LNHDA, CDR2 SQIVND (reference sequence). This CDR3 has 16 amino acids. The germline V and J ends were trimmed by 1 base and 0 bases, with 10 bases remaining between them. DNA of the CDR3: TGTGCCAGTAGTATAGCGGATCCAAGCTCCTACAATGAGCAGTTCTTC. It codes for CASSIADPSSYNEQFF.

The J gene is TRBJ1-1, the V gene TRBV10-2; tentative D call: TRBD1 (6 bases). Trimming took off 6 bases at V and 2 bases at J, with 13 bases between the two ends. The CDR3 consists of 14 residues. Germline CDR1 reads WSHSY; CDR2 reads SAAADI. This CDR3 is CASRATGPNTEAFF. The CDR3 region has the DNA TGCGCCAGCAGGGCGACAGGCCCTAACACTGAAGCTTTCTTT.

This chain joins TRBV5-1 and TRBJ2-2; 8 nucleotides agree with TRBD1. V lost 1 base, J lost 7 bases, and 9 bases stayed unmatched. Germline V lookup: CDR1 SGHRS, CDR2 YFSETQ. The CDR3 is 16 amino acids. In nucleotides, the CDR3 is TGCGCCAGCAGCTTGAATAGACAGGGGTTCGGCGGGGAGCTGTTTTTT. The encoded protein is CASSLNRQGFGGELFF.

This chain joins TRBV29-1 and TRBJ1-5; D ambiguous. The CDR3 loop spans 15 amino acids. The V end was cut by 4 bases, the J end by 3 bases, with 16 bases between. CDR1 is SQVTM, CDR2 ANQGSEA, per germline. The CDR3 spells CSVVSRTLVNQPQHF. CDR3 sequence (DNA): TGCAGCGTTGTAAGCAGGACCCTAGTCAATCAGCCCCAGCATTTT.